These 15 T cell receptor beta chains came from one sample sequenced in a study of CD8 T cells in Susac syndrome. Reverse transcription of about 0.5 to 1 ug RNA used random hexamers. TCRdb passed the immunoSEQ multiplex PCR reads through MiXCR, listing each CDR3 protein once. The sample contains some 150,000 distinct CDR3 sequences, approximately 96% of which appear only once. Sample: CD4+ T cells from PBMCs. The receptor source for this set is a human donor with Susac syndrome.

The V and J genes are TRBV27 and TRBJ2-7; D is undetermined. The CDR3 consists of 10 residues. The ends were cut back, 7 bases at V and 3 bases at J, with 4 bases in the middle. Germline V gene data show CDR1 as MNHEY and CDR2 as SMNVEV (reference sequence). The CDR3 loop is CASTLYEQYF. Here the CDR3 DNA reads TGTGCCAGCACTCTCTACGAGCAGTACTTC.

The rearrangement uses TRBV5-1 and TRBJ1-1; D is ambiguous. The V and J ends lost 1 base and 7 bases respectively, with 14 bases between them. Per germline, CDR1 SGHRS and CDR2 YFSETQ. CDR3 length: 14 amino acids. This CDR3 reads CASSLSAGGNEAFF. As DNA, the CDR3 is TGCGCCAGCAGCTTGTCCGCAGGTGGAAATGAAGCTTTCTTT.

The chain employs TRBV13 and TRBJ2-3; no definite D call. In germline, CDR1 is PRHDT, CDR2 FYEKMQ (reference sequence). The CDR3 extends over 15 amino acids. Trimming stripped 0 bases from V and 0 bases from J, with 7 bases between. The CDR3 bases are TGTGCCAGCAGCTTAGGCCGAAGGAGCACAGATACGCAGTATTTT. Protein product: CASSLGRRSTDTQYF.

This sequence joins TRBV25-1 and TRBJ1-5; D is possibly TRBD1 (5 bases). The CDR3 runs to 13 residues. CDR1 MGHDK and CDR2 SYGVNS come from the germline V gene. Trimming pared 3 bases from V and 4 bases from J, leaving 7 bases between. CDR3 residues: CASSDGGNQPQHF. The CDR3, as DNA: TGTGCCAGCAGTGACGGGGGTAATCAGCCCCAGCATTTT. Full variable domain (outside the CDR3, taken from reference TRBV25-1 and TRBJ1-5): EADIYQTPRYLVIGTGKKITLECSQTMGHDKMYWYQQDPGMELHLIHYSYGVNSTEKGDLSSESTVSRIRTEHFPLTLESARPSHTSQYLCASSDGGNQPQHFGDGTRLSIL.

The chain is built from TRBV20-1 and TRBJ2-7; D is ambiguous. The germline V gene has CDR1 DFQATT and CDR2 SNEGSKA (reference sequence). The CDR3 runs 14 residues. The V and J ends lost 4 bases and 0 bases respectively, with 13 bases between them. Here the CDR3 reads CSAMGHVSSYEQYF. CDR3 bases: TGCAGTGCTATGGGCCACGTGAGCTCCTACGAGCAGTACTTC.

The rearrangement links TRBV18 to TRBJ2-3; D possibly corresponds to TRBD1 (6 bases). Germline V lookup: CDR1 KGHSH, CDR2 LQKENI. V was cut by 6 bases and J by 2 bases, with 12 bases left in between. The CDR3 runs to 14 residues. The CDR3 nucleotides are TGTGCCAGCTCGGGGGCTAGCAACACAGATACGCAGTATTTT. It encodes CASSGASNTDTQYF.

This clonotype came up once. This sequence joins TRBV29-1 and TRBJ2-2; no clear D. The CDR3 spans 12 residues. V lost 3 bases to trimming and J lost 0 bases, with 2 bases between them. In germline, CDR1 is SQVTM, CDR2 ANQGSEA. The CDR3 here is CSVEANTGELFF. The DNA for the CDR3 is TGCAGCGTTGAGGCGAACACCGGGGAGCTGTTTTTT.

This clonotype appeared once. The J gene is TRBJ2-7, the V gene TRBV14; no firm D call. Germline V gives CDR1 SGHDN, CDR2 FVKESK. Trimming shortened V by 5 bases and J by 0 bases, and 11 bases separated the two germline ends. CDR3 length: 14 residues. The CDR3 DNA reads TGTGCCAGCAGCGCCCTCCCGAGCTCCTACGAGCAGTACTTC. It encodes CASSALPSSYEQYF.

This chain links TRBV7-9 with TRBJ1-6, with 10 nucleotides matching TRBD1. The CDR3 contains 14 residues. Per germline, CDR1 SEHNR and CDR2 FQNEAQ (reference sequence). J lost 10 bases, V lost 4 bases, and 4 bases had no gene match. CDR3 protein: CASSSDRGKSPLHF. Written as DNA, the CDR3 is TGTGCCAGCAGCTCGGACAGGGGGAAATCACCCCTCCACTTT.

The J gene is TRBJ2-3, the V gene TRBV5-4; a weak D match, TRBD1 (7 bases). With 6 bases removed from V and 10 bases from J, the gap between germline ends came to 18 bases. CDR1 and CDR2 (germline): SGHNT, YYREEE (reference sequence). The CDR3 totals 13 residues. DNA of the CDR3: TGTGCCAGCACCCTTGACAGGGAGGTAGCGCAGTATTTT. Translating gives CASTLDREVAQYF.

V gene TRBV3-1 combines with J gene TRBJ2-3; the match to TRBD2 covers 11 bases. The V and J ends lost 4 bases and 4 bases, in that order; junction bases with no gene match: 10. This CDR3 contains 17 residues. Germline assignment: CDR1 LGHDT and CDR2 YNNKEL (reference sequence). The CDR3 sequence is CASSLGVPSGGSDTQYF. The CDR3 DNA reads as TGTGCCAGCAGCCTAGGGGTCCCTAGCGGGGGGTCAGATACGCAGTATTTT.

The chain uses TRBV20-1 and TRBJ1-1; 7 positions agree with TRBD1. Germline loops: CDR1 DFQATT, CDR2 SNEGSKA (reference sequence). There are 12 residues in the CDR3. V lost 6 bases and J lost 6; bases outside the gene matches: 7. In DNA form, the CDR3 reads TGCAGTGCGGAAAGGGGGCTGTCTGAAGCTTTCTTT. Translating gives CSAERGLSEAFF.

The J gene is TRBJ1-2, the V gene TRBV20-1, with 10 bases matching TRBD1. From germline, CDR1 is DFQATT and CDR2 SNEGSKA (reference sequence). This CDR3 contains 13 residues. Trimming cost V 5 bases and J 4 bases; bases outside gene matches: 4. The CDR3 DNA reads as TGCAGTGCTTCTCGGACAGGGGGCTATGGCTACACCTTC. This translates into CSASRTGGYGYTF.

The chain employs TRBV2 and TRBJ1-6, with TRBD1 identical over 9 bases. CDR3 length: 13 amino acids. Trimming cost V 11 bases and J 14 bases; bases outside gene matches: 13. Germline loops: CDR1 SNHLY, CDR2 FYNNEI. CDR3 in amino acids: CASGTGSPWALHF. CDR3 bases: TGTGCCTCCGGGACAGGGTCCCCATGGGCCCTCCACTTT.

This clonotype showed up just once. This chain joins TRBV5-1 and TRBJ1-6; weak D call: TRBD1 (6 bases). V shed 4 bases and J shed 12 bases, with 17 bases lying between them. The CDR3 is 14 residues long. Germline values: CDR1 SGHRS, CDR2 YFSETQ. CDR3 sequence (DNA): TGCGCCAGCAGCCTGAGGGGGGATGAGCGACCCCTCCACTTT. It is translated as CASSLRGDERPLHF.